These 12 T cell receptor beta chains were sequenced from one sample in a study of cytomegalovirus exposure and HLA in healthy donors (dated by TCRdb to the late 2010s). Receptor libraries were prepared by the immunoSEQ multiplex PCR assay. For the multiplex PCR, a mixture combining 60 forward primers for TCR Vbeta segments and 13 reverse primers for TCR Jbeta segments was used. TCRdb re-hosts the immuneACCESS table, in-frame sequences only. Its copies lack some clones; in the studies checked, an unresolved V gene accounts for under half of them, and the cause for the rest is not known. The sample table on file contains 200,000 or so clones. The ten largest clones add up to approximately 0.74% of the sample. The sample consisted of PBMCs. These receptors all stem from a boy younger than 18 in good health and CMV-seronegative.

This chain joins TRBV19 and TRBJ1-5; a possible D gene is TRBD1 (6 bases). The CDR3 runs to 12 residues. CDR1 and CDR2 (germline): LNHDA, SQIVND (reference sequence). The V end was cut by 6 bases, the J end by 6 bases, with 9 bases between. The CDR3 DNA is TGTGCCAGTAGAACAGGGCCTCAGCCCCAGCATTTT. It specifies CASRTGPQPQHF.

V gene TRBV29-1 combines with J gene TRBJ2-3, with 14 bases matching TRBD2. The CDR3 has 15 amino acids. Germline values: CDR1 SQVTM, CDR2 ANQGSEA. V lost 0 bases to trimming and J lost 4 bases; unmatched junction nucleotides: 0. In DNA form, the CDR3 reads TGCAGCGTTGAAGAGACTAGCGGGGGGGCAGATACGCAGTATTTT. Translated: CSVEETSGGADTQYF.

V and J are TRBV6-5 and TRBJ1-1; 10 nucleotides agree with TRBD1. The CDR3 consists of 13 residues. Germline loops: CDR1 MNHEY, CDR2 SVGAGI. The junction had 10 bases not matched to a gene; V was cut back by 6 bases and J by 12 bases. The CDR3 DNA follows: TGTGCCAGCAGCTCCGACAGGGGGCGAAGAACTTTCTTT. This codes for CASSSDRGRRTFF.

The chain is built from TRBV5-4 and TRBJ2-2, with 11 nucleotides matching TRBD2. Germline V CDR1 and CDR2: SGHNT, YYREEE (reference sequence). With 3 bases clipped from V and 3 bases from J, the junction kept 4 bases outside the gene matches. The CDR3 consists of 16 residues. CDR3 coding DNA: TGTGCCAGCAGCTGGCTAGCGGGGGGTCACACCGGGGAGCTGTTTTTT. This translates into CASSWLAGGHTGELFF. Full variable domain (missing parts from reference TRBV5-4 and TRBJ2-2): ETGVTQSPTHLIKTRGQQVTLRCSSQSGHNTVSWYQQALGQGPQFIFQYYREEENGRGNFPPRFSGLQFPNYSSELNVNALELDDSALYLCASSWLAGGHTGELFFGEGSRLTVL.

This chain links TRBV2 with TRBJ2-5; D not certain. CDR3 length: 14 residues. Trimming removed 2 bases from V and 5 bases from J, with 12 bases in between. Per germline, CDR1 SNHLY and CDR2 FYNNEI. CDR3 amino acids: CASSEIFPLETQYF. In nucleotides, the CDR3 is TGTGCCAGCAGTGAAATCTTCCCCCTGGAGACCCAGTACTTC.

The chain recombines TRBV7-2 with TRBJ2-3; 10 nucleotides align to TRBD2. Germline lookup yields CDR1 SGHTA and CDR2 FQGNSA. The CDR3 consists of 15 residues. J gave up 4 bases and V 5 bases, and 6 bases lay outside the gene matches. CDR3 protein: CASSGRLAGSDTQYF. The CDR3 DNA reads as TGTGCCAGCAGCGGTAGACTAGCGGGTTCAGATACGCAGTATTTT. Combining the CDR3 with reference TRBV7-2 and TRBJ2-3 gives the whole variable domain GAGVSQSPSNKVTEKGKDVELRCDPISGHTALYWYRQSLGQGLEFLIYFQGNSAPDKSGLPSDRFSAERTGGSVSTLTIQRTQQEDSAVYLCASSGRLAGSDTQYFGPGTRLTVL.

The chain joins TRBV27 to TRBJ2-3; 8 nucleotides line up with TRBD2. With V trimmed by 6 bases and J by 6 bases, 5 bases remained unmatched. CDR3 length: 13 amino acids. CDR1 and CDR2 from the germline V gene are MNHEY and SMNVEV (reference sequence). The CDR3 sequence: CASSRTSRDTQYF. The CDR3, as DNA: TGTGCCAGCAGCCGGACTAGCCGTGATACGCAGTATTTT.

The chain links TRBV18 to TRBJ2-5; D unclear. The CDR3 extends over 12 amino acids. Germline V gene lookup returns CDR1 KGHSH and CDR2 LQKENI. V lost 5 bases and J 1 base, leaving 5 bases between the germline ends. In DNA form, the CDR3 reads TGTGCCAGCTCAGCCAGCCAAGAGACCCAGTACTTC. It is translated as CASSASQETQYF.

The genes are TRBV10-2 and TRBJ1-2, with 8 bases lining up with TRBD1. The CDR3 consists of 13 residues. V was clipped by 5 bases and J by 7 bases; unmatched bases: 6. Germline V gene sequence: CDR1 WSHSY, CDR2 SAAADI. CDR3 residues: CASSQSTGVGYTF. The CDR3 DNA sequence: TGCGCCAGCAGTCAATCGACAGGGGTTGGCTACACCTTC.

The CDR3 region is CASSVGGTAYGYTF. The CDR3 bases are TGTGCCAGCAGCGTAGGGGGGACAGCCTATGGCTACACCTTC. This rearrangement joins TRBV9 to TRBJ1-2, with 7 bases aligning to TRBD1. The CDR3 runs to 14 residues. Germline lookup yields CDR1 SGDLS and CDR2 YYNGEE. V shed 0 bases, J shed 4 bases, and the junction held 3 bases outside the gene matches.

The chain is built from TRBV6-5 and TRBJ1-2; a weak D match, TRBD1 (5 bases). Germline-derived CDR1 and CDR2 are MNHEY and SVGAGI. Trimming cost V 6 bases and J 5 bases, with 13 bases left between them. This CDR3 has 13 amino acids. The CDR3 DNA sequence: TGTGCCAGCAGACGTGGGGGGTCATATGGCTACACCTTC. Encoded protein: CASRRGGSYGYTF.

J is TRBJ1-1 and V is TRBV5-5; 8 nucleotides align to TRBD1. CDR1 is SGHKS, CDR2 YYEKEE, per germline (reference sequence). V trimming: 4 bases; J trimming: 8 bases; junction bases outside the gene matches: 7. The CDR3 spans 13 residues. CDR3 DNA: TGTGCCAGCAGCCAGGGACAGGCCCAAGAAGCTTTCTTT. The encoded protein is CASSQGQAQEAFF.